The next 7 T cell receptor beta chains were all read from a single sample in a study of blood T cell repertoires in COVID-19. Method: immunoSEQ multiplex PCR; TCRdb's copy keeps in-frame clones and lacks some. This repertoire shows about 180,000 clones, roughly 88% found once; its top ten account for over 9.5%. Sample: peripheral blood. All receptors come from a human donor with active or convalescent COVID-19. The donor label of this sample is uncertain.

This clone was seen a few times. The chain carries TRBV9 and TRBJ1-1, with TRBD1 as a possible D gene (5 bases). Germline CDR1 SGDLS, CDR2 YYNGEE. CDR3 size: 13 residues. V lost 0 bases to trimming and J lost 7 bases, with 10 bases between them. The DNA of the CDR3 is TGTGCCAGCAGCGTAGAGGGGAGGGATGAAGCTTTCTTT. This sequence encodes CASSVEGRDEAFF.

This clone has ten or more counts. The chain couples TRBV5-1 to TRBJ2-1; 8 bases line up with TRBD2. This CDR3 has 15 amino acids. V was clipped by 4 bases and J by 4 bases; unmatched bases: 7. Germline V CDR1 and CDR2: SGHRS, YFSETQ. CDR3 sequence: CASSLRTSRYNEQFF. CDR3 coding DNA: TGCGCCAGCAGCCTTCGGACTAGCAGGTACAATGAGCAGTTCTTC.

The rearrangement joins TRBV5-1 to TRBJ1-2; the D gene is possibly TRBD1 (5 bases). Germline V gene lookup returns CDR1 SGHRS and CDR2 YFSETQ. CDR3 size: 16 residues. The ends were cut back, 1 base at V and 0 bases at J, with 13 bases in the middle. The CDR3 reads CASSLRQRQTNYGYTF. The CDR3 coding sequence is TGCGCCAGCAGCTTGAGACAGCGCCAGACTAACTATGGCTACACCTTC.

This sequence joins TRBV24-1 and TRBJ1-5; a weak D match, TRBD1 (5 bases). The V end lost 4 bases, the J end lost 3 bases, and 9 bases lay between the germline ends. The CDR3 has 14 residues. Germline V CDR1 and CDR2: KGHDR, SFDVKD. The CDR3 DNA sequence: TGTGCCACCAGTGAACCGGGGGACAATCAGCCCCAGCATTTT. It yields the protein CATSEPGDNQPQHF.

The chain employs TRBV6-5 and TRBJ2-7; 11 bases are a match to TRBD2. CDR1 MNHEY and CDR2 SVGAGI come from the germline V gene. The CDR3 extends over 15 amino acids. The V segment lost 6 bases and the J segment 4 bases; nucleotides outside the gene matches: 8. The CDR3 here is CASRVGTSGNYEQYF. Written as DNA, the CDR3 is TGTGCCAGCAGAGTAGGGACTAGCGGAAATTACGAGCAGTACTTC.

The V gene is TRBV11-2, the J gene TRBJ2-2; D is ambiguous. Germline V gene sequence: CDR1 SGHAT, CDR2 FQNNGV. This CDR3 is built from 14 residues. The ends were cut back, 0 bases at V and 1 base at J, with 3 bases in the middle. Here the CDR3 reads CASSLERNTGELFF. As DNA, the CDR3 is TGTGCCAGCAGCTTAGAGCGGAACACCGGGGAGCTGTTTTTT.

The chain is built from TRBV9 and TRBJ2-2; no clear D. The CDR3 spans 13 residues. Deletions cut 0 bases from V and 3 bases from J, with 3 bases between. CDR1 and CDR2 from the germline V gene are SGDLS and YYNGEE. CDR3 protein: CASSVADTGELFF. The CDR3 DNA follows: TGTGCCAGCAGCGTAGCCGACACCGGGGAGCTGTTTTTT.